The entry below describes one T cell receptor beta chain. No antigen is known for it. It was CD45RO-negative cells, positively selected for CCR7, that made up naive CD8 cells, with terminally differentiated effector memory CD45RA+ cells excluded. Method: immunoSEQ multiplex PCR; TCRdb's copy keeps in-frame clones and lacks some. The table records fewer than 1 million clones, just over 95% of them present only once. The CDR3 loop spans 15 amino acids. Trimming cost V 5 bases and J 6 bases, with 17 bases left between them. CDR1 SGHAT and CDR2 FQNNGV come from the germline V gene. This sample stems from a study of shared clonotypes between healthy human individuals. General study findings and limits: A small donor pool kept down the genetic and exposure-history diversity that was represented.

This chain connects TRBV11-2 to TRBJ2-1; possible D gene TRBD2, 6 bases. The TCR comes from a man aged 30-40 years in good health. The sample comprised naive CD8+ T cells sorted from blood. CDR3 region: CASSRGAGPSNEQFF. As DNA, the CDR3 is TGTGCCAGCAGCCGAGGGGCGGGACCTAGCAATGAGCAGTTCTTC.